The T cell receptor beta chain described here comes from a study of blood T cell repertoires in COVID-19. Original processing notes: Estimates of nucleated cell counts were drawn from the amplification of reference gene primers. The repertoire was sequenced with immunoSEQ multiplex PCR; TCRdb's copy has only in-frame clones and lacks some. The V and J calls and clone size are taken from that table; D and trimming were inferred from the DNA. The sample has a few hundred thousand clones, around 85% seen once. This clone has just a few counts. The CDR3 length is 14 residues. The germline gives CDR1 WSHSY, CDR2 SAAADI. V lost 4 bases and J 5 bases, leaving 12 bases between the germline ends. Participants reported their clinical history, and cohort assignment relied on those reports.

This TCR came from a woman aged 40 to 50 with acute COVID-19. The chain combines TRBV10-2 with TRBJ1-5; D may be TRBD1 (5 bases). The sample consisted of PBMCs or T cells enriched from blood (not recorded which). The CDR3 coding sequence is TGCGCCAGCAGTGCTGGGGGAGGCTATCAGCCCCAGCATTTT. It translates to CASSAGGGYQPQHF.